This entry is about one T cell receptor beta chain. Antigen: not known. This specimen comes from a study of T cells after yellow fever vaccination. Study as a whole: SMART-Seq v4 Ultra Low Input handled preparation of low-cell-number fractions. General study findings and limits: Detected again after the booster were most primary-vaccination clones, at roughly 95% CD4 and approximately 90% CD8. By day 5 rather than day 15, the secondary response had peaked, though it was weaker.

The V and J ends lost 5 bases and 7 bases respectively, with 8 bases between them. Germline CDR1 SGHTA, CDR2 FQGNSA. The CDR3 is 11 amino acids. Template switching by 5'RACE produced TCR cDNA, adding a universal primer site and UMIs. Via MiXCR, TCRdb re-called the 5' RACE reads, giving one row per CDR3 protein. The table shows 500,000 to 550,000 distinct CDR3 sequences, with about a fifth occurring only once. The chain combines TRBV7-2 with TRBJ2-5; D is uncertain. The specimen comprised PBMCs, sampled around 3 weeks after the first yellow fever vaccination. The TCR sequence derives from a young man who received the YFV17D yellow fever vaccine. CDR3 region: CASSRQVTQYF. The DNA of the CDR3 is TGTGCCAGCAGCCGCCAGGTGACCCAGTACTTC.